This is a list of T cell receptor beta chains from one sample in a study of CD8 T cells in ankylosing spondylitis. One entry per CDR3 protein results from TCRdb running MiXCR on the 5' RACE reads. Among roughly 14,000 distinct CDR3 sequences, 2.8% were seen once, and the ten largest hold just under 9%. What was sequenced was blood, either unsorted or a sorted T cell fraction (not recorded which). The receptors originated from a male donor with ankylosing spondylitis or in good health (not recorded which). The CDR3 runs from the conserved cysteine through the conserved F or W. Each record gives: D gene, J gene, V gene, clone size, CDR3 protein, CDR3 DNA. D genes are given only for firm matches. Rows may omit the clone size; those that give it use once, few, many or a size class.

d_call: TRBD2
j_call: TRBJ2-7
v_call: TRBV9
clone_size: many
cdr3_aa: CASSVGVEAGGREQYF
cdr3_nt: TGTGCCAGCAGCGTAGGCGTTGAAGCGGGGGGGCGTGAGCAGTACTTC

d_call: .
j_call: TRBJ2-1
v_call: TRBV9
clone_size: many
cdr3_aa: CASSSGSFRDEQFF
cdr3_nt: TGTGCCAGCAGCTCAGGGTCGTTTAGGGATGAGCAGTTCTTC

d_call: .
j_call: TRBJ1-4
v_call: TRBV9
clone_size: many
cdr3_aa: CASSVGIRGVRDEKLFF
cdr3_nt: TGTGCCAGCAGCGTAGGTATCCGAGGGGTCAGAGATGAAAAACTGTTTTTT

d_call: .
j_call: TRBJ1-1
v_call: TRBV9
clone_size: few
cdr3_aa: CASSAIADLRAEAFF
cdr3_nt: TGTGCCAGCAGCGCGATCGCCGACCTAAGGGCGGAAGCTTTCTTT

d_call: .
j_call: TRBJ1-1
v_call: TRBV9
clone_size: medium-sized
cdr3_aa: CASSVGDRSNTEAFF
cdr3_nt: TGTGCCAGCAGCGTGGGCGACAGGTCGAACACTGAAGCTTTCTTT

d_call: TRBD1
j_call: TRBJ1-1
v_call: TRBV9
clone_size: many
cdr3_aa: CASNRGQGTEAFF
cdr3_nt: TGTGCCAGTAACAGGGGGCAGGGAACTGAAGCTTTCTTT

d_call: .
j_call: TRBJ2-3
v_call: TRBV9
clone_size: many
cdr3_aa: CASSVGGTGDTQYF
cdr3_nt: TGTGCCAGCAGCGTAGGGGGAACGGGAGATACGCAGTATTTT

d_call: .
j_call: TRBJ2-2
v_call: TRBV9
clone_size: medium-sized
cdr3_aa: CASTPWDSNTGELFF
cdr3_nt: TGTGCCAGCACCCCTTGGGATTCGAACACCGGGGAGCTGTTTTTT

d_call: TRBD1
j_call: TRBJ1-1
v_call: TRBV9
clone_size: .
cdr3_aa: CASSPQGRVTEAFF
cdr3_nt: TGTGCCAGCAGCCCACAGGGGAGGGTCACTGAAGCTTTCTTT

d_call: TRBD2
j_call: TRBJ2-2
v_call: TRBV9
clone_size: many
cdr3_aa: CASRGLAGENTGELFF
cdr3_nt: TGTGCCAGCAGAGGACTAGCGGGGGAGAACACCGGGGAGCTGTTTTTT

d_call: .
j_call: TRBJ2-1
v_call: TRBV9
clone_size: many
cdr3_aa: CASSPTSDGDNEQFF
cdr3_nt: TGTGCCAGCAGCCCGACCTCGGACGGCGACAATGAGCAGTTCTTC

d_call: TRBD2
j_call: TRBJ2-1
v_call: TRBV9
clone_size: medium-sized
cdr3_aa: CASSGLAGVNEQFF
cdr3_nt: TGTGCCAGCAGCGGACTAGCGGGAGTAAATGAGCAGTTCTTC

d_call: .
j_call: TRBJ2-3
v_call: TRBV9
clone_size: few
cdr3_aa: CASSVESWDTQYF
cdr3_nt: TGTGCCAGCAGCGTAGAGAGTTGGGATACGCAGTATTTT

d_call: TRBD2
j_call: TRBJ2-2
v_call: TRBV9
clone_size: many
cdr3_aa: CASSVRLAGNTGELFF
cdr3_nt: TGTGCCAGCAGCGTTAGACTAGCGGGAAACACCGGGGAGCTGTTTTTT

d_call: .
j_call: TRBJ1-6
v_call: TRBV9
clone_size: many
cdr3_aa: CASSVAGRGDSPLHF
cdr3_nt: TGTGCCAGCAGCGTAGCTGGAAGGGGGGACTCACCCCTCCACTTT

d_call: TRBD2
j_call: TRBJ2-5
v_call: TRBV9
clone_size: many
cdr3_aa: CASSVGSVGLAGFSKETQYF
cdr3_nt: TGTGCCAGCAGCGTAGGATCTGTTGGGCTAGCGGGGTTCTCCAAAGAGACCCAGTACTTC

d_call: TRBD2
j_call: TRBJ2-5
v_call: TRBV9
clone_size: many
cdr3_aa: CASSQTGSGKETQYF
cdr3_nt: TGTGCCAGCAGCCAGACGGGGAGCGGGAAAGAGACCCAGTACTTC

d_call: TRBD1
j_call: TRBJ2-7
v_call: TRBV9
clone_size: .
cdr3_aa: CASSVDGTGVGGSYEQYF
cdr3_nt: TGTGCCAGCAGCGTAGATGGGACAGGGGTGGGCGGTTCCTACGAGCAGTACTTC

d_call: TRBD2
j_call: TRBJ2-1
v_call: TRBV9
clone_size: many
cdr3_aa: CASSPPDRIGLAGPEQFF
cdr3_nt: TGTGCCAGCAGCCCGCCGGACAGGATAGGACTAGCGGGACCCGAGCAGTTCTTC